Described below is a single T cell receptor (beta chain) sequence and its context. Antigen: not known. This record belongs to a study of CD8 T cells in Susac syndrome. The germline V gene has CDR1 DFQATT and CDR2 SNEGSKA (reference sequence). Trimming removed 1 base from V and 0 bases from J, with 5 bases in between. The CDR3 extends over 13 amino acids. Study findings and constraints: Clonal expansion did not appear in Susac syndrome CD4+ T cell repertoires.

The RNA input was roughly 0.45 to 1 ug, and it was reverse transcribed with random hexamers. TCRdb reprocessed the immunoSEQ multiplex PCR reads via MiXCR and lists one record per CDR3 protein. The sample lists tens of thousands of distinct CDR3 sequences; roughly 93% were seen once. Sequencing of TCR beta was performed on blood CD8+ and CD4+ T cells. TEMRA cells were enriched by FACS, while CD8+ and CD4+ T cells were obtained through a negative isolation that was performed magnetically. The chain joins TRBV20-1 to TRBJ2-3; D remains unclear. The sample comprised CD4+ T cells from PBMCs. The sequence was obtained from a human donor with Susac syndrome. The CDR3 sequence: CSARAGSTDTQYF. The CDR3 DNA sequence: TGCAGTGCTAGAGCCGGCAGCACAGATACGCAGTATTTT.